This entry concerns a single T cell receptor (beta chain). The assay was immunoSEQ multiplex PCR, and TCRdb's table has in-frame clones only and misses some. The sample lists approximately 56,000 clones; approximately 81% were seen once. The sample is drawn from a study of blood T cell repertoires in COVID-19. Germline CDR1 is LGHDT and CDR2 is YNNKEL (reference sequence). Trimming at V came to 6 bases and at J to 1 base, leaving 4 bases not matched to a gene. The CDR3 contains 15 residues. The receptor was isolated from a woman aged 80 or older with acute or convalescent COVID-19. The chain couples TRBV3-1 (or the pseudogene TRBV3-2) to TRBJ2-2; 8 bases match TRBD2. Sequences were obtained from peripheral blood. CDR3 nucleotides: TGTGCCAGCAGGCTGAGCGGGGGGAACACCGGGGAGCTGTTTTTT. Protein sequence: CASRLSGGNTGELFF.